This TCR beta chain was observed in a study of blood T cell repertoires in COVID-19 (dated by TCRdb to 2018 to 2020). Background for the entire study: Samples covering the acute and convalescent phases of COVID-19 were provided by collaborators in the United States, Italy and Spain. Deeply sampled blood TCRbeta repertoires from subjects exposed to, actively infected with, or recovered from COVID-19 were included in the dataset. A de-identified subject ID, COVID-19 status, age in years and sex were almost always included in the sample metadata. Samples were obtained from the ongoing ImmuneRACE study (first 160 participants) and from over 1,000 subjects provided by 6 global collaborators. The material from the prospective study consisted of cDNA or gDNA derived from T cells, B-cell-depleted T cells, or PBMCs. A freely available public database, intended as a resource for researchers studying the immune response to SARS-CoV-2, is where the repertoires were released. Where available, HLA class I and class II types were obtained from metadata supplied by the sample provider rather than from assay-based typing.

The CDR3, from cysteine to phenylalanine, totals 14 residues. CDR3 DNA only is kept here, 42 bases in frame from base 1. The germline V gene yields SGHTA for CDR1 and FQGNSA for CDR2. Trimming takes 8 bases off V and 5 bases off J; junction bases not matched to a gene: 9. TCRbeta CDR3 regions were amplified from genomic DNA using the immunoSEQ Assay, a bias-controlled multiplex PCR. Under the source paper's analysis protocol: The number of nucleated cells in each sample was estimated from the amplification of reference gene primers within the assay. Sequence reads were collapsed and filtered to measure the absolute abundance of every unique TCRbeta CDR3 rearrangement. Productive Simpson clonality was computed per sample as the square root of Simpson's diversity index over productive rearrangements. Not all clones reach the TCRdb copy of this immuneACCESS table, which keeps in-frame sequences only. Checked studies attribute under half of the gap to unresolved V genes and leave the rest unexplained. V, J and clone size are taken as reported in that table, and D and trimming were inferred from the DNA itself. The sample yields tens of thousands of clones; approximately 91% were counted once. The biggest ten clones account for under 8% of the sample.

Results and caveats for the whole study, not just this receptor: Clinical and demographic metadata were provided uncurated, with the amount varying by source and participant.

For this clone: It lacks a known antigen. It has no much larger one-base neighbor in the sample; base qualities were not kept. This sample also contains other DNA sequences that code for the same CDR3.

One collaborating source in Seattle enrolled patients during active infection and followed them longitudinally through the course of disease. Whole blood was collected in K2EDTA tubes by collaborating institutions according to the institutions' own protocols. For TCRbeta analysis, collaborators shipped samples as frozen whole blood, isolated PBMCs, or DNA extracted from either of those sample types. The sequenced material came from peripheral blood. The V gene is TRBV7-2 and the J gene is TRBJ1-5, with 7 bases aligning to TRBD1. The receptor was derived from a man in his fifties or sixties with COVID-19, enrolled during active disease. CDR3 loop: CASRRDSSYQPQHF. The sequenced DNA: TGTGCCAGCCGCCGGGACAGCTCCTATCAGCCCCAGCATTTT.